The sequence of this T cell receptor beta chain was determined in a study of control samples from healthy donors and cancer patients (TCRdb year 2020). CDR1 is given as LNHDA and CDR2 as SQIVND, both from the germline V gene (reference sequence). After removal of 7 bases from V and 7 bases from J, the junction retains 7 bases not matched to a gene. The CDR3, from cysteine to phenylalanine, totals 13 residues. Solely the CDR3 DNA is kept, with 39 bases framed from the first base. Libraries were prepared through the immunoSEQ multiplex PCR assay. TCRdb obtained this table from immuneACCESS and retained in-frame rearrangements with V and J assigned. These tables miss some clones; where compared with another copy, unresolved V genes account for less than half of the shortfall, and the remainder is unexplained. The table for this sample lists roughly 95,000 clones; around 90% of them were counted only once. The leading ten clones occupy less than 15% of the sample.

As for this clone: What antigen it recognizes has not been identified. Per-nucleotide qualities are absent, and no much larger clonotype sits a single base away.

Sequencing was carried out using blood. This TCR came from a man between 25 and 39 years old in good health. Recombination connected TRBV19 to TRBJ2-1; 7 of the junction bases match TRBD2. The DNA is TGTGCCAGTACCTCACTACTAGCGAATGAGCAGTTCTTC. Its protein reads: CASTSLLANEQFF.